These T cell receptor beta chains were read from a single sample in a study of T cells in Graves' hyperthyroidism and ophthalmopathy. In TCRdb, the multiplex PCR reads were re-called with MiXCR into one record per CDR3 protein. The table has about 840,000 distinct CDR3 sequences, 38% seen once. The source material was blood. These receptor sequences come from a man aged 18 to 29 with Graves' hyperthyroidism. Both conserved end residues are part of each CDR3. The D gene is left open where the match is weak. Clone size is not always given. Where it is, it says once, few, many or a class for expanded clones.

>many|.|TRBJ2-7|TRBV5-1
TGCGCCAGCAGCTTGGCGTACCTAGACGAGCAGTACTTC
CASSLAYLDEQYF
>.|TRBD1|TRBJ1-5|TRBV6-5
TGTGCCAGCAGTTGGGGACAGGGCCGGGGACCCCAGCATTTT
CASSWGQGRGPQHF
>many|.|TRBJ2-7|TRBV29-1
TGCAGCGTTGCCGGGACAACACTCTACGAGCAGTACTTC
CSVAGTTLYEQYF
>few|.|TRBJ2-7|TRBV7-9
TGTGCCAGTGGCCGGCAGGGTAGTAGGTACGAGCAGTACTTC
CASGRQGSRYEQYF
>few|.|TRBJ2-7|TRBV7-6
TGTGCCAGCAGCAACCATCAGAGCCCCTCCTACGAGCAGTACTTC
CASSNHQSPSYEQYF
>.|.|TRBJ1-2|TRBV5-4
TGTGCCAGCAGAGCAGGGAACGGCTACACCTTC
CASRAGNGYTF
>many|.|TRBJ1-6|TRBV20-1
TGCAGTGCCGAGGGTGGGACGGCTAATTCACCCCTCCACTTT
CSAEGGTANSPLHF
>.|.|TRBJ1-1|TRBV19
TGTGCCTGGGGGGTTTGGGGTGAAGCTTTCTTT
CAWGVWGEAFF
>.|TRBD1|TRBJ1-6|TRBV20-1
TGCAGTGCTAGAGTGGCCAGGGGGGATTCACCCCTCCACTTT
CSARVARGDSPLHF
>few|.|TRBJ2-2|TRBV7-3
TGTGCCAGCAGCTTACGTACCCCGAACACCGGGGAGCTGTTTTTT
CASSLRTPNTGELFF
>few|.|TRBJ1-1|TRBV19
TGTGCCAGTAGTATTGATGGAGATTTTGAAGCTTTCTTT
CASSIDGDFEAFF
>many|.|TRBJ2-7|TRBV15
TGTGCCACCAGCAGAGATCTGCCAGGGTGGGCGTACGAGCAGTACTTC
CATSRDLPGWAYEQYF
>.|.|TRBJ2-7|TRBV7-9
TGTGCCAGCACCTCCACCTACGAGCAGTACTTC
CASTSTYEQYF
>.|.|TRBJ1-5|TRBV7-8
TGTGCCAGCAGCCAACAGGGAGTTGATAGCAATCAGCCCCAGCATTTT
CASSQQGVDSNQPQHF
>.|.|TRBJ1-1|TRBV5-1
TGCGCCAGCAGCCCCGACGCGGGGCCGAACACTGAAGCTTTCTTT
CASSPDAGPNTEAFF
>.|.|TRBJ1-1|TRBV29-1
TGCAGCAGTTTAATGGGCCGGGCGAACACTGAAGCTTTCTTT
CSSLMGRANTEAFF
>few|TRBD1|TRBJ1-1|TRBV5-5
TGTGCCAGCAGCCCGCGGACAGGGGGCAAGGACACTGAAGCTTTCTTT
CASSPRTGGKDTEAFF
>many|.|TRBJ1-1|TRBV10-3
TGTGCCATCAGGGAAGCCGAAGGAGCTTTCTTT
CAIREAEGAFF
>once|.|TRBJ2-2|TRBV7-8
TGTGCCAGCGGAAGGCGTACTAGCGGGGAGCTGTTTTTT
CASGRRTSGELFF
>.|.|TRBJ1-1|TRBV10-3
TGTGCCATCAGTTCGTTACAGGGTAACACTGAAGCTTTCTTT
CAISSLQGNTEAFF
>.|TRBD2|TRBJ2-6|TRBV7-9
TGTGCCAGCAGCCAAACTAGCGGGGGGGCCAACGTCCTGACTTTC
CASSQTSGGANVLTF
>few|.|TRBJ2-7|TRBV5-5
TGTGCCAGCAGTCGGACTGGGACGGTGTACGAGCAGTACTTC
CASSRTGTVYEQYF
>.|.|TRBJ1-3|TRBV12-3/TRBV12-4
TGTGCCAGCAAATTTGCTGGAAACACCATATATTTT
CASKFAGNTIYF
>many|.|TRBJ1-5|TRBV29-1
TGCAGCGTTGAAGAACCACCTCAGCCCCAGCATTTT
CSVEEPPQPQHF
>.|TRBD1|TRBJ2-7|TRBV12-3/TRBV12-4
TGTGCCAGCAGTTCTTTCGACAGGGGGGGAGCCGGCTACGAGCAGTACTTC
CASSSFDRGGAGYEQYF
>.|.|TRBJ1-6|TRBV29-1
TGCAGCGTCCTCGCCCTCCACTTT
CSVLALHF
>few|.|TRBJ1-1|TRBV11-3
TGTGCCAGCAGCTTAGACCCCCGGACAGCTGAAGCTTTCTTT
CASSLDPRTAEAFF
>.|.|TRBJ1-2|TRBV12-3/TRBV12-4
TGTGCCAGCAGTTTAGGCCTCGAAACCGGTGGCTACACCTTC
CASSLGLETGGYTF
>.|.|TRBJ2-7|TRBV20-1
TGCAGTGCTAGAGCCTCTAGGGATAACTACGAGCAGTACTTC
CSARASRDNYEQYF
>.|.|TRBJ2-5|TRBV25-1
TGCGCCAGCAGCCAAGATGGGGCGCAGGGACGGGCAGAGACCCAGTACTTC
CASSQDGAQGRAETQYF
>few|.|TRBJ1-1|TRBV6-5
TGTGCCAGCAGTTACGGGTGGGGCACTGAAGCTTTCTTT
CASSYGWGTEAFF
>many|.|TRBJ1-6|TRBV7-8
TGTGCCAGCAGCTCCCTTTCCGGGCCCAGCTCCCTCCACTTT
CASSSLSGPSSLHF
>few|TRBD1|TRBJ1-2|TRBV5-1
TGCGCCAGCAGCTTGTCTGGGACAGGAGTGGATGGCTACACCTTC
CASSLSGTGVDGYTF
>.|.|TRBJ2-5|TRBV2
TGTGCCACCCAGGGTCAGGTCGAGAACTTC
CATQGQVENF
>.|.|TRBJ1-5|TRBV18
TGTGCCAGCTCAGGGACGGTGGCGGGGCCCCAGCATTTT
CASSGTVAGPQHF
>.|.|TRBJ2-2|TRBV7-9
TGTGCCAGCAGCCCGACCCCCATCTATCTGAACACCGGGGAGCTGTTTTTT
CASSPTPIYLNTGELFF
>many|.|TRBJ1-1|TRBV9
TGTGCCAGCAGCGTAAGGGTAGGGGGGAACACTGAAGCTTTCTTT
CASSVRVGGNTEAFF
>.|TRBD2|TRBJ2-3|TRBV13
TGTGCCAGCAGCCTCGGACTAGCGGGGGAGACTAGCACAGATACGCAGTATTTT
CASSLGLAGETSTDTQYF
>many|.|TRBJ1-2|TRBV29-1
TGCAGCGTTAGGATTGAGGGTGGCTACACCTTC
CSVRIEGGYTF
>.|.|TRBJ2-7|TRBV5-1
TGCGCCAGCAGCTGGGAGGGGGGCCCGGGAGACGAGCAGTACTTC
CASSWEGGPGDEQYF
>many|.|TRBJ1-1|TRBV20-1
TGCAGTCCTTATACGAACACTGAAGCTTTCTTT
CSPYTNTEAFF
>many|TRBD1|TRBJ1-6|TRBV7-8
TGTGCCAGCAGCCAACGGGGAACAGGGGGCCGTAATTCACCCCTCCACTTT
CASSQRGTGGRNSPLHF
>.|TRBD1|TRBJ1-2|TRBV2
TGTGCCAGCCGGCGGGGGGGGACAGACACCGCCGACCTGTATGGCTACACCTTC
CASRRGGTDTADLYGYTF
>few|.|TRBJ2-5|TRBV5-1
TGCGCCAGCAGCCTTTACGACAGCCCCCAGTGGTACTTC
CASSLYDSPQWYF
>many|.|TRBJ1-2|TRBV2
TGTGCCAGCCTTACCACCTACAGGCTGCTGGACTATGGCTACACCTTC
CASLTTYRLLDYGYTF
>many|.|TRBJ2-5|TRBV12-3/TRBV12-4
TGTGCCAGCCGTCCGGAGTACCAAGAGACCCAGTACTTC
CASRPEYQETQYF
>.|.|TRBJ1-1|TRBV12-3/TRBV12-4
TGTGCCAGCAGTTTAATGAGCACTGAAGCTTTCTTT
CASSLMSTEAFF
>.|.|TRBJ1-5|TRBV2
TGTGCCAGCAGCCCGTCTCGGCCCCAGCATTTT
CASSPSRPQHF
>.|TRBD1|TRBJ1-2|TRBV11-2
TGTGCCAGCAGCTTAGGAGGACAGGGGTCTAACTATGGCTACACCTTC
CASSLGGQGSNYGYTF
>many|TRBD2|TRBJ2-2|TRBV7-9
TGTGCCAGCAGCGAGCGGGAGCACGGGGAGCTGTTTTTT
CASSEREHGELFF
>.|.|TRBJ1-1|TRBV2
TGTGCCAGCACCCACGACACTGAAGCTTTCTTT
CASTHDTEAFF
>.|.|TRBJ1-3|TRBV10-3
TGTGCCATCAGTGAGGGATATGGAAACACCATATATTTT
CAISEGYGNTIYF
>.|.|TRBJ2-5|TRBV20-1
TGCAGCGCATGGACGGCCAAAGAGACCCAGTACTTC
CSAWTAKETQYF
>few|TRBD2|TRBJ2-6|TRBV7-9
TGTGCCAGCAGCACGGGGACTAGCGAGGGTGGGGCCAACGTCCTGACTTTC
CASSTGTSEGGANVLTF
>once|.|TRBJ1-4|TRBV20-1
TGCAGTGCTCGGGACTTCTCGGGGCCTAATGAAAAACTGTTTTTT
CSARDFSGPNEKLFF
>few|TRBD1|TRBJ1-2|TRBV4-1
TGCGCCAGCAGCCACAGGGGGCTGGAAGGCTACACCTTC
CASSHRGLEGYTF
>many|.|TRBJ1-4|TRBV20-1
TGCAGTGCTGGGTCTGAAAAACTGTTTTTT
CSAGSEKLFF